This TCR beta chain was recovered during a study of cytotoxic CD8 clonotypes in ibrutinib-treated CLL. Whole-study results and caveats: Clonality went higher at ibrutinib response and then dropped back toward baseline at progression.

The CDR3 loop spans 20 amino acids. Trimming at V came to 6 bases and at J to 3 bases, leaving 24 bases not matched to a gene. Germline lookup yields CDR1 SGHRS and CDR2 YFSETQ. This table comes from immunoSEQ multiplex PCR, and its TCRdb copy is limited to in-frame clones, with some not included. Here the sample spans about 130,000 clones, about 80% being singletons. Remarks on this clone: The antigen remains undetermined.

Genomic DNA for TCR beta libraries, around 2.1 micrograms, came from cryopreserved PBMCs. This receptor was taken from a human donor with chronic lymphocytic leukemia. The sequencing used PBMCs, collected after 12 months of ibrutinib treatment. V usage is TRBV5-1 and J usage is TRBJ2-7; 10 bases align to TRBD2. CDR3 nucleotides: TGCGCCAGCACGTTACCGGGGGCGCGTCTAGCGGGAGTCTTAGTCTACGAGCAGTACTTC. It encodes CASTLPGARLAGVLVYEQYF.